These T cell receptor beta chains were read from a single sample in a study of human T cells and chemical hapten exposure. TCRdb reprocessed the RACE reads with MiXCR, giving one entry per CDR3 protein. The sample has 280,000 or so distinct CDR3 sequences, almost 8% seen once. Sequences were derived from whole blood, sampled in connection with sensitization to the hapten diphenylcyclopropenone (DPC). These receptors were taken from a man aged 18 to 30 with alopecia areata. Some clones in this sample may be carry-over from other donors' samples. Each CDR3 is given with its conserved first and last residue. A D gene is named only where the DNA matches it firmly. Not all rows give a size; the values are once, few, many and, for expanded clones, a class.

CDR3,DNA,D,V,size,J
CASSTGYGYGYTF,TGTGCCAGCAGCACAGGGTACGGCTATGGCTACACCTTC,NA,TRBV6-2/TRBV6-3,many,TRBJ1-2
CASSLRRLSGTDTQYF,TGTGCCAGCAGTCTAAGGAGACTATCCGGCACAGATACGCAGTATTTT,NA,TRBV7-8,NA,TRBJ2-3
CASSRVGPDTQYF,TGTGCCAGCAGCCGGGTGGGCCCAGATACGCAGTATTTT,NA,TRBV6-5,NA,TRBJ2-3
CASTDGRYEQYF,TGTGCCAGCACCGACGGACGGTACGAGCAGTACTTC,NA,TRBV7-6,NA,TRBJ2-7
CSVEGRVYTEAFF,TGCAGCGTTGAAGGAAGGGTTTACACTGAAGCTTTCTTT,NA,TRBV29-1,NA,TRBJ1-1
CSVRGRGPRGANVLTF,TGCAGCGTCCGAGGCAGGGGGCCACGTGGGGCCAACGTCCTGACTTTC,TRBD1,TRBV29-1,few,TRBJ2-6
CASSLGTRDRGDTQYF,TGTGCCAGCAGTTTAGGGACCCGAGACAGGGGAGATACGCAGTATTTT,TRBD1,TRBV12-3/TRBV12-4,few,TRBJ2-3
CSASKPGLAPNEQFF,TGCAGTGCTAGTAAACCGGGACTAGCACCCAATGAGCAGTTCTTC,TRBD2,TRBV20-1,NA,TRBJ2-1
CASSLVRTEAFF,TGTGCCAGCAGTTTAGTTCGGACTGAAGCTTTCTTT,NA,TRBV12-3/TRBV12-4,many,TRBJ1-1
CASSFKGDKLMNTEAFF,TGCGCCAGCAGCTTTAAAGGGGACAAACTTATGAACACTGAAGCTTTCTTT,NA,TRBV5-1,many,TRBJ1-1
CASSRHPQYEETQYF,TGTGCCAGCAGCCGACACCCTCAGTATGAAGAGACCCAGTACTTC,NA,TRBV6-2/TRBV6-3,few,TRBJ2-5
CASTLDSPADTQYF,TGTGCCAGCACCCTGGACAGTCCCGCAGATACGCAGTATTTT,NA,TRBV7-2,NA,TRBJ2-3
CASSAGTAGTGELFF,TGTGCCAGCTCAGCCGGGACCGCTGGCACCGGGGAGCTGTTTTTT,NA,TRBV18,NA,TRBJ2-2
CASSVATWGGDTQYF,TGTGCCAGCAGCGTAGCTACGTGGGGAGGGGATACGCAGTATTTT,TRBD2,TRBV9,NA,TRBJ2-3
CASSQDGIIFGQPQHF,TGTGCCAGCAGCCAAGATGGTATCATCTTCGGGCAGCCCCAGCATTTT,NA,TRBV3-1,NA,TRBJ1-5
CASSSGGGVNYGYTF,TGTGCCAGCAGCTCTGGGGGAGGGGTGAACTATGGCTACACCTTC,NA,TRBV7-2,few,TRBJ1-2
CASSLPITRQGATEAFF,TGTGCCAGCAGCTTACCGATCACACGACAGGGGGCCACTGAAGCTTTCTTT,TRBD1,TRBV7-2,few,TRBJ1-1